Each of the 9 T cell receptor beta chains below was sequenced from the same sample in a study of cytomegalovirus exposure and HLA in healthy donors. PCR primers comprised 60 Vbeta and 13 Jbeta primers. Sequencing used immunoSEQ multiplex PCR; TCRdb keeps in-frame clones, though not all of them. The sample has about 140,000 clones; 66% are singletons. Specimen: PBMCs. These receptors were collected from a woman aged 60 to 75 in good health and CMV-seronegative.

The chain recombines TRBV28 with TRBJ2-7; 11 bases align to TRBD2. CDR1 MDHEN and CDR2 SYDVKM come from the germline V gene. This CDR3 has 14 residues. The V gene end was trimmed by 3 bases and the J gene end by 5 bases; junction bases not matched to a gene: 3. CDR3 loop: CASSFSGRAHEQYF. The CDR3 DNA reads as TGTGCCAGCAGTTTTAGCGGGAGGGCCCACGAGCAGTACTTC.

This clone turned up a few times. The chain joins TRBV6-5 to TRBJ2-1; the match to TRBD1 covers 10 bases. V was clipped by 2 bases and J by 8 bases; unmatched bases: 9. The CDR3 length is 16 residues. Looked up from germline, CDR1 is MNHEY and CDR2 is SVGAGI. In DNA form, the CDR3 reads TGTGCCAGCAGTTACGGTCGACAGGGGGCATTGGATGAGCAGTTCTTC. It encodes CASSYGRQGALDEQFF.

This clone was found a few times. A junction boundary mismatches the germline segment, possibly from a read error. The chain combines TRBV4-2 with TRBJ2-5; 13 nucleotides align to TRBD2. The closer fit of TRBJ2-7 to the DNA end suggests the J call may be wrong. CDR1 and CDR2 (germline): LGHNA, YNFKEQ. The CDR3 has 15 residues. For the CDR3, the DNA is TGTGCCAGCAGCCGGACTAGCGGGAGCTCCAACGAGCAGTACTTC. Translation: CASSRTSGSSNEQYF.

The chain carries TRBV7-3 and TRBJ2-1, with D possibly matching TRBD2 (5 bases). Germline CDR1 is SGHTA and CDR2 is FQGTGA. The germline V and J ends were trimmed by 0 bases and 0 bases, with 9 bases remaining between them. The CDR3 runs 16 residues. CDR3 nucleotide sequence: TGTGCCAGCAGCTTAACCCCTCGGGGCTCCTACAATGAGCAGTTCTTC. This translates into CASSLTPRGSYNEQFF.

V gene TRBV2 combines with J gene TRBJ2-2, with a weak D call TRBD1 (6 bases). Between the trimmed V and J ends, which lost 6 bases and 13 bases, there was a span of 15 bases. The CDR3 is 12 residues long. Germline V gene sequence: CDR1 SNHLY, CDR2 FYNNEI. The CDR3 region is CASRFGQIRLFF. The DNA for the CDR3 is TGTGCCAGCAGATTCGGACAGATAAGGCTGTTTTTT.

The chain employs TRBV19 and TRBJ2-7; the D is unclear. V gave up 5 bases and J gave up 6 bases, with 8 bases separating them. Germline V gene lookup returns CDR1 LNHDA and CDR2 SQIVND (reference sequence). CDR3 length: 11 amino acids. The CDR3 DNA reads TGTGCCAGTAGTTCGTACGGCGAGCAGTACTTC. Encoded protein: CASSSYGEQYF.

The J gene is TRBJ2-3, the V gene TRBV6-4; D is perhaps TRBD1 (5 bases). Per the germline V gene, CDR1 is MRHNA and CDR2 is SNTAGT. V was pared by 3 bases and J by 3 bases, with 7 bases between. The CDR3 consists of 13 residues. CDR3 nucleotide sequence: TGTGCCAGCAGTGAGCAGGGTACAGATACGCAGTATTTT. It codes for CASSEQGTDTQYF.

The V gene is TRBV7-2, the J gene TRBJ2-2, with 13 bases aligning to TRBD2. V dropped 1 base and J dropped 0; count of bases not matched to a gene: 2. This CDR3 is 18 amino acids long. Per germline, CDR1 SGHTA and CDR2 FQGNSA. CDR3 residues: CASSLGTSGRPNTGELFF. In DNA form, the CDR3 reads TGTGCCAGCAGCTTAGGGACTAGCGGGAGACCGAACACCGGGGAGCTGTTTTTT.

V gene TRBV7-9 combines with J gene TRBJ1-2; 7 bases are shared with TRBD1. Unmatched junction bases numbered 9, after V lost 5 bases and J lost 3 bases. Germline loops: CDR1 SEHNR, CDR2 FQNEAQ (reference sequence). This CDR3 has 15 residues. CDR3 in DNA: TGTGCCAGCAGCCCCTCTCTCGGGACAGACTATGGCTACACCTTC. It specifies CASSPSLGTDYGYTF.